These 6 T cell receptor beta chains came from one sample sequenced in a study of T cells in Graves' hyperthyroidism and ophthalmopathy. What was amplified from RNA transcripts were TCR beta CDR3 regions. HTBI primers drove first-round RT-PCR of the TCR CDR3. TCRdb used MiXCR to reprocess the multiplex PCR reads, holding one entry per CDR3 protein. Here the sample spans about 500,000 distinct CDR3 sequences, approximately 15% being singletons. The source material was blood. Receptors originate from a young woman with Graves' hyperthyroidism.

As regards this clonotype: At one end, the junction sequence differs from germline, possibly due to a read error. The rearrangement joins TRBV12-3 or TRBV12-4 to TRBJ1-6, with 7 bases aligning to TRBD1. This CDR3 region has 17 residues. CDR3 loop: CAGSTTQGPNYNSPLHF. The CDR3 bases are TGTGCCGGCAGTACAACACAGGGGCCCAACTATAATTCACCCCTCCACTTT.

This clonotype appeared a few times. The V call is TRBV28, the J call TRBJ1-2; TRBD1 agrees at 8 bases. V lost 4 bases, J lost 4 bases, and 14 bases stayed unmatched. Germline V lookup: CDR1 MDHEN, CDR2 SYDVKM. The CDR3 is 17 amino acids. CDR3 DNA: TGTGCCAGCAGTTCCTACCGGGGACAGGCGGGGACCTATGGCTACACCTTC. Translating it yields CASSSYRGQAGTYGYTF.

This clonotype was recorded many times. The CDR3 here is CASRSPGGWGNQPQHF. The CDR3 DNA follows: TGTGCCAGCAGGTCCCCCGGTGGGTGGGGCAATCAGCCCCAGCATTTT. The chain couples TRBV6-1 to TRBJ1-5; D gene ambiguous. The V end lost 6 bases, the J end lost 2 bases, and 17 bases lay between the germline ends. The germline gives CDR1 MNHNS, CDR2 SASEGT. The CDR3 loop spans 16 amino acids.

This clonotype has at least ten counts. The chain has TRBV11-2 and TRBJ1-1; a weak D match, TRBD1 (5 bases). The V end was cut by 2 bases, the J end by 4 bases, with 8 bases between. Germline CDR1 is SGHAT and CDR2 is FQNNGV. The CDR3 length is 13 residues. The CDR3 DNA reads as TGTGCCAGCAGCTTATCAGGGATCACTGAAGCTTTCTTT. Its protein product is CASSLSGITEAFF.

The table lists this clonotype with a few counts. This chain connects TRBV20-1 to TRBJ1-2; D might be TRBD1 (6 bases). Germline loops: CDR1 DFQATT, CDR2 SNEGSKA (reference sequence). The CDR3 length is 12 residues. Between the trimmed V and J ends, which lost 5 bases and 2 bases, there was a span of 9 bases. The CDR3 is CSAGTPNYGYTF. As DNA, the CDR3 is TGCAGTGCTGGGACACCAAACTATGGCTACACCTTC.

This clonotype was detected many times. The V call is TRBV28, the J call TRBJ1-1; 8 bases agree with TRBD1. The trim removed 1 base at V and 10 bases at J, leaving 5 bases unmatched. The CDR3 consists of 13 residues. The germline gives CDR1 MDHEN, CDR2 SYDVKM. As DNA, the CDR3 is TGTGCCAGCAGTTTATCTGGCAGGGGGCTAGCTTTCTTT. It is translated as CASSLSGRGLAFF. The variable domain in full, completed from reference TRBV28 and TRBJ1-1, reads DVKVTQSSRYLVKRTGEKVFLECVQDMDHENMFWYRQDPGLGLRLIYFSYDVKMKEKGDIPEGYSVSREKKERFSLILESASTNQTSMYLCASSLSGRGLAFFGQGTRLTVV.